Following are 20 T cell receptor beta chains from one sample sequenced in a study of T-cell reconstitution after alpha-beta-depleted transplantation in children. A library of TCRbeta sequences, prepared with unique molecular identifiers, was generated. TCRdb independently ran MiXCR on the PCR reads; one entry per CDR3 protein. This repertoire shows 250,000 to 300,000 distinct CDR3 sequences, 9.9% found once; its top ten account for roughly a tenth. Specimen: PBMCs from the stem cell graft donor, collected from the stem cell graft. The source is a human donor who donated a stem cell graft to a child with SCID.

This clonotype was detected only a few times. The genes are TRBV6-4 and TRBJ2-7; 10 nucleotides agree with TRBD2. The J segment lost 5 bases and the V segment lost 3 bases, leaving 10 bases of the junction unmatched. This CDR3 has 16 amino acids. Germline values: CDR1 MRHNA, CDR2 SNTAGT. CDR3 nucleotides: TGTGCCAGCAGTGAAACTAGCGGGGCCCCGGGGAACGAGCAGTACTTC. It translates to CASSETSGAPGNEQYF.

As DNA, the CDR3 is TGTGCCAGCAGCGCGCGGAGGGACTACAATGAGCAGTTCTTC. Translated, it gives CASSARRDYNEQFF. J is TRBJ2-1 and V is TRBV7-9; TRBD2 is a possible D gene (6 bases). V was shortened by 5 bases and J by 3 bases, with 11 bases between the two germline ends. Germline loops: CDR1 SEHNR, CDR2 FQNEAQ (reference sequence). This CDR3 comprises 14 residues.

CDR3: CASSRGTSGNTDTQYF. CDR3 sequence (DNA): TGCGCCAGCAGCCGGGGGACTAGCGGAAACACAGATACGCAGTATTTT. V and J are TRBV5-1 and TRBJ2-3; 11 positions match TRBD2. The trim removed 4 bases at V and 2 bases at J, leaving 6 bases unmatched. CDR1 SGHRS and CDR2 YFSETQ come from the germline V gene. The CDR3 is made up of 16 amino acids.

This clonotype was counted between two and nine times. The CDR3 loop is CASSLIRGGTDTQYF. In nucleotides, the CDR3 is TGTGCCAGCAGTCTAATACGGGGGGGCACAGATACGCAGTATTTT. The J gene is TRBJ2-3, the V gene TRBV6-1; the match to TRBD2 covers 7 bases. J lost 1 base, V lost 5 bases, and 6 bases had no gene match. Germline V gives CDR1 MNHNS, CDR2 SASEGT. The CDR3 spans 15 residues.

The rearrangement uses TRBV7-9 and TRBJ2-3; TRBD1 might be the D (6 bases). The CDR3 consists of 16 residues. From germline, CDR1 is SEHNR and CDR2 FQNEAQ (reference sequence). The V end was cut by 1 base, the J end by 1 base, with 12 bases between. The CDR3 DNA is TGTGCCAGCAGCTTAGGGGGGCATCTAGGCACAGATACGCAGTATTTT. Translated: CASSLGGHLGTDTQYF.

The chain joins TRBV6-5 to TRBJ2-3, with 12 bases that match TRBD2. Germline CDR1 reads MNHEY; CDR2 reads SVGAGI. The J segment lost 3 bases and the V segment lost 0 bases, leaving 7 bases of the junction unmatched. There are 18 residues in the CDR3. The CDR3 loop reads CASSYSLAGGHGTDTQYF. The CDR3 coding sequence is TGTGCCAGCAGTTACTCCCTAGCGGGGGGGCATGGAACAGATACGCAGTATTTT.

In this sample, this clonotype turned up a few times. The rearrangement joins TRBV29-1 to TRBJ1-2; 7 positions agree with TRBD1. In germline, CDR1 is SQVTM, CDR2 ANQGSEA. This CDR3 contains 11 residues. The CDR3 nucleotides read TGCGTCCCGGGACAGAGCGATGGCTACACCTTC. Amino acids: CVPGQSDGYTF.

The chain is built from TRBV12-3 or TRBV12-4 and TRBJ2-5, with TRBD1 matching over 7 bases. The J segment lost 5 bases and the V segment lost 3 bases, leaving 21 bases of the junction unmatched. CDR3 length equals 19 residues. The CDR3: CASSFRLSTGWVEDETQYF. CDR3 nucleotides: TGTGCCAGCAGTTTTAGGCTGTCGACAGGGTGGGTGGAGGATGAGACCCAGTACTTC.

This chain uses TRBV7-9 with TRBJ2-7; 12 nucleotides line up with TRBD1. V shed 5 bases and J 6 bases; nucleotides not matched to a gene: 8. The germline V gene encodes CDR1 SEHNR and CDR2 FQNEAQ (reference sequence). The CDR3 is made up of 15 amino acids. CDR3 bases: TGTGCCAGCAGCCCCTGGGGACAGGGGGCAGGCGAGCAGTACTTC. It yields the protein CASSPWGQGAGEQYF. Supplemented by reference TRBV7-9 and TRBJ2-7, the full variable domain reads DTGVSQNPRHKITKRGQNVTFRCDPISEHNRLYWYRQTLGQGPEFLTYFQNEAQLEKSRLLSDRFSAERPKGSFSTLEIQRTEQGDSAMYLCASSPWGQGAGEQYFGPGTRLTVT.

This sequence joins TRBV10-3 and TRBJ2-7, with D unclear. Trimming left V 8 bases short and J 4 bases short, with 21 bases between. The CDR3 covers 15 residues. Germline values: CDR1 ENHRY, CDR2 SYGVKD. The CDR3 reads CAIGRHEGWVYEQYF. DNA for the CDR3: TGTGCCATCGGACGCCATGAAGGATGGGTATACGAGCAGTACTTC.

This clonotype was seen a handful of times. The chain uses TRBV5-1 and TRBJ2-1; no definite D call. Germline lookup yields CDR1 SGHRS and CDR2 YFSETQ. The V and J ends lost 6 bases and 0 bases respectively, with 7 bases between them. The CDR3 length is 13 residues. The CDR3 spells CASKESSYNEQFF. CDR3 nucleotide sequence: TGCGCCAGCAAGGAGAGCTCCTACAATGAGCAGTTCTTC.

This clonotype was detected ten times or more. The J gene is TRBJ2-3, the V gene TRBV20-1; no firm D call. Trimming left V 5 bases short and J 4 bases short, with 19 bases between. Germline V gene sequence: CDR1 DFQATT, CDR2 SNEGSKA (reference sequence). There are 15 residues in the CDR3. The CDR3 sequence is CSALTPGGVSDTQYF. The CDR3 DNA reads TGCAGTGCTCTCACCCCAGGTGGGGTGTCAGATACGCAGTATTTT.

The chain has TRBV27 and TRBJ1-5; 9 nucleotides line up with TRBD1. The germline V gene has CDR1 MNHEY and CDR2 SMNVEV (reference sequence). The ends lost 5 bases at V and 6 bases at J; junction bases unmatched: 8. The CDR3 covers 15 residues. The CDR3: CASSRQGGRLQPQHF. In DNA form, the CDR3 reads TGTGCCAGCAGTCGACAGGGGGGACGTCTTCAGCCCCAGCATTTT.

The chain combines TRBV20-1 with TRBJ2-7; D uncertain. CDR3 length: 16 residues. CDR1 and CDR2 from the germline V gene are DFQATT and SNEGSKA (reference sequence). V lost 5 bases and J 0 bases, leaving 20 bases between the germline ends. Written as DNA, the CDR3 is TGCAGTGCTTCTGGACGAGGTGGCTTTAGCTCCTACGAGCAGTACTTC. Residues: CSASGRGGFSSYEQYF.

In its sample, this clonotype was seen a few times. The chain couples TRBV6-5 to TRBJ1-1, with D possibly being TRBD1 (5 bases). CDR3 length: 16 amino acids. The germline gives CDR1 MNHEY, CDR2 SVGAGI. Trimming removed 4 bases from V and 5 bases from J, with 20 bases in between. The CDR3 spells CASSSHGDPLSTEAFF. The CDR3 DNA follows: TGTGCCAGCAGTTCCCACGGGGACCCCTTGAGTACTGAAGCTTTCTTT.

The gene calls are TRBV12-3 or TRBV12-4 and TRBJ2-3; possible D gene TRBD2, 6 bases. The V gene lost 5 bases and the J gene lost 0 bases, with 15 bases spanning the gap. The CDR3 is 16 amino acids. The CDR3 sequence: CASSKNAGRSTDTQYF. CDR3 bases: TGTGCCAGCAGTAAAAACGCGGGGCGCAGCACAGATACGCAGTATTTT.

CDR3 nucleotide sequence: TGTGCCAGCAGTCCCAGGACAGAGGGTGAAGCTTTCTTT. Translated, it gives CASSPRTEGEAFF. The chain joins TRBV27 to TRBJ1-1; D is possibly TRBD1 (6 bases). Germline V gene lookup returns CDR1 MNHEY and CDR2 SMNVEV (reference sequence). V lost 5 bases to trimming and J lost 7 bases, with 14 bases between them. The CDR3 sequence is 13 residues long.

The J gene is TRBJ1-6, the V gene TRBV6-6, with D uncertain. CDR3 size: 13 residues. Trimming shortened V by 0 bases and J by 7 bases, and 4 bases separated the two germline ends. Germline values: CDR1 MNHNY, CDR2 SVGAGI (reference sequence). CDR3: CASSYSANSPLHF. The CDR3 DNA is TGTGCCAGCAGTTACTCGGCCAATTCACCCCTCCACTTT.

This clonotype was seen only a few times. The CDR3 bases are TGTGCCAGCAGCCAGGAAGACAGGGGAGAAGAGACCCAGTACTTC. Encoded protein: CASSQEDRGEETQYF. This rearrangement joins TRBV4-2 to TRBJ2-5, with 8 bases that match TRBD1. The CDR3 extends over 15 amino acids. The ends lost 3 bases at V and 3 bases at J; junction bases unmatched: 6. Germline CDR1 LGHNA, CDR2 YNFKEQ.

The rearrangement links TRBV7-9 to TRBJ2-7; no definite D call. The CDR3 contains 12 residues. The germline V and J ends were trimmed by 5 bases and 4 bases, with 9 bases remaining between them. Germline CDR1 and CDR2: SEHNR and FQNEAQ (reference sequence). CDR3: CASSPQPYEQYF. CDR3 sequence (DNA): TGTGCCAGCAGCCCTCAGCCTTACGAGCAGTACTTC.